This entry concerns a single TCR beta chain. The CDR3 totals 14 residues. Germline V lookup: CDR1 SGHRS, CDR2 YFSETQ. V dropped 3 bases and J dropped 2 bases, with 10 bases sitting between them. Treatment indicated: 15 to 20 received Ad26.COV2.S at low or high dose, single or two shots; about 5 received placebo; per-sample allocation not given. Following the first vaccine or placebo injection, samples were taken on day 63. This record belongs to a study of Ad26.COV2.S vaccination and SARS-CoV-2 variants. Repertoires were generated with immunoSEQ multiplex PCR, while TCRdb's copy carries only in-frame clones and drops some. The sample carries 300,000 to 400,000 clones, roughly 91% recorded once.

The input for sequencing was peripheral blood, taken in a trial of Ad26.COV2.S vaccine versus placebo. This receptor was obtained from a person aged 18 to 59 who received the Ad26.COV2.S COVID-19 vaccine or a placebo. The gene calls are TRBV5-1 and TRBJ2-3; a possible D gene is TRBD1 (5 bases). DNA of the CDR3: TGCGCCAGCAGCTCCAGGGCCCCCACAGATACGCAGTATTTT. It specifies CASSSRAPTDTQYF.